These 10 T cell receptor beta chains were all obtained from the same sample, sequenced in a study of tumor and adjacent non-tumor tissue in lung cancer. A modified ARM-PCR protocol with three rounds of nested PCR amplified TCRbeta. TCRdb itself ran the multiplex PCR reads through MiXCR, one entry per CDR3 protein. The sample lists about 90,000 distinct CDR3 sequences, roughly 77% occurring once. No cell sorting was done before RNA was extracted from the tissue. More than 3 cm separated this lung sample from the edge of the tumor. The sequenced material came from distant non-tumor lung tissue. The source of these receptors is a woman between 45 and 60 years old with non-small cell lung cancer.

Note on this clonotype: Given the absence of the conserved phenylalanine or tryptophan at the CDR3 end, a read error is likely. This chain uses TRBV6-1 with TRBJ2-2; the D gene is possibly TRBD1 (6 bases). Germline values: CDR1 MNHNS, CDR2 SASEGT. This CDR3 region has 15 residues. The ends were cut back, 11 bases at V and 3 bases at J, with 19 bases in the middle. The CDR3 reads CASNRGSGYTGELFY. The CDR3 DNA reads TGTGCCTCGAATAGGGGGAGTGGCTACACCGGGGAGCTGTTTTAT.

The sample holds many counts of this clonotype. The rearrangement uses TRBV28 and TRBJ1-6; possible D gene TRBD1, 5 bases. The germline CDR1 and CDR2 sequences are MDHEN and SYDVKM. The CDR3 totals 16 residues. The ends were cut back, 6 bases at V and 4 bases at J, with 16 bases in the middle. The CDR3 DNA sequence: TGTGCCAGCAGCCCCGTCGGGGCCGGTTATAATTCACCCCTCCACTTT. Its protein is CASSPVGAGYNSPLHF.

This clonotype was counted at least ten times. CDR3 sequence reads: CASSPLDSPDTEAFF. For the CDR3, the DNA is TGTGCCAGCAGCCCGTTGGACAGTCCTGACACTGAAGCTTTCTTT. The V call is TRBV16, the J call TRBJ1-1; D perhaps matches TRBD1 (6 bases). Trimming shortened V by 4 bases and J by 3 bases, and 15 bases separated the two germline ends. This CDR3 comprises 15 residues. CDR1 and CDR2 (germline): KGHSY, FQNENV.

Notes on this clonotype: This may arise from a read error, as a much more abundant clone is one base away. The V call is TRBV28, the J call TRBJ2-1, with 12 positions matching TRBD1. This CDR3 region has 15 residues. Germline V gives CDR1 MDHEN, CDR2 SYDVKM. In DNA form, the CDR3 reads TGTGCCAGCAGTTCCTATGGGACAGGGGGCAATGAGCAGTCCTTC. It encodes CASSSYGTGGNEQSF.

This clonotype is a singleton in its sample. The junction does not match germline at one end; this may be a read error. This chain links TRBV6-6 with TRBJ2-3; D is ambiguous. The CDR3 runs to 14 residues. Germline CDR1 is MNHNY and CDR2 is SVGAGI (reference sequence). The DNA for the CDR3 is TGTGCCAGCAGTTACGGTTACTGCACAGATACGCAGTGTTTT. Its translation: CASSYGYCTDTQCF.

Comment on this clonotype: The CDR3 does not close with the conserved phenylalanine or tryptophan, likely indicating a read error. The J gene is TRBJ1-1, the V gene TRBV29-1; weak D call: TRBD1 (6 bases). The CDR3 loop spans 11 amino acids. Germline V gene data show CDR1 as SQVTM and CDR2 as ANQGSEA. The CDR3 reads CSLEGETEAFS. The DNA for the CDR3 is TGCAGCCTTGAGGGGGAAACCGAAGCTTTCTCT.

This clonotype appeared once. One end of the junction fails to match germline, which may point to a read error. The chain carries TRBV29-1 and TRBJ2-2, with D possibly matching TRBD2 (5 bases). Germline V lookup: CDR1 SQVTM, CDR2 ANQGSEA. The CDR3 is made up of 14 amino acids. DNA for the CDR3: TGCGGCGCATTGGGATCTGCGAACACCGGGGAGCTGCTTTTT. Translating gives CGALGSANTGELLF.

This clonotype has at least ten counts. The V and J genes are TRBV6-6 and TRBJ1-6; D possibly corresponds to TRBD1 (6 bases). CDR3 length equals 13 residues. With 5 bases removed from V and 7 bases from J, the gap between germline ends came to 9 bases. Germline CDR1 and CDR2: MNHNY and SVGAGI (reference sequence). CDR3 in amino acids: CASSRDRNSPLHF. In DNA form, the CDR3 reads TGTGCCAGCAGTCGAGACAGGAATTCACCCCTCCACTTT.

This sequence joins TRBV29-1 and TRBJ2-1; TRBD2 aligns across 10 bases. Germline values: CDR1 SQVTM, CDR2 ANQGSEA. There are 13 residues in the CDR3. Unmatched junction bases numbered 9, after V lost 6 bases and J lost 10 bases. In DNA form, the CDR3 reads TGCAGCGTCATGAAGCGGGAGGGAGGAGAGCAGTTCTTC. Protein product: CSVMKREGGEQFF.

Many counts were recorded for this clonotype. The chain employs TRBV5-1 and TRBJ2-7, with a weak D call TRBD2 (7 bases). The V gene's germline CDR1 is SGHRS and CDR2 YFSETQ. Trimming left V 4 bases short and J 3 bases short, with 14 bases between. There are 14 residues in the CDR3. The CDR3 spells CASSIHREGYEQYF. CDR3 bases: TGCGCCAGCAGCATCCACAGGGAGGGCTACGAGCAGTACTTC.